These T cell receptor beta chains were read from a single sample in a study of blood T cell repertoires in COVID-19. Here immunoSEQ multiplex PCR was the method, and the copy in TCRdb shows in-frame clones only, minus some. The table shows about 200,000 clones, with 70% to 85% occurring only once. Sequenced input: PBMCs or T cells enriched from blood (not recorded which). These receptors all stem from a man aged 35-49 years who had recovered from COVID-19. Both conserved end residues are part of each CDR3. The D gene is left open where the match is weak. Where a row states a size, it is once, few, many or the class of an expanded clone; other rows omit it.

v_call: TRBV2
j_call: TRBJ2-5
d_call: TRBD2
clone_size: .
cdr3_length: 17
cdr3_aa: CASSNLAGGRSRETQYF
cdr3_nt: TGTGCCAGCAGTAACCTAGCGGGGGGCCGAAGTCGAGAGACCCAGTACTTC

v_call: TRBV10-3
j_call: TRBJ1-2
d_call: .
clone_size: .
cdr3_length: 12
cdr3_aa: CAGGGSNYGYTF
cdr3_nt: TGTGCTGGCGGGGGCAGTAACTATGGCTACACCTTC

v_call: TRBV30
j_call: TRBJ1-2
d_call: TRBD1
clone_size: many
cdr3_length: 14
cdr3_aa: CAYFRDRGDRSYTF
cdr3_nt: TGTGCCTACTTCCGGGACAGGGGGGATAGGAGCTACACCTTC

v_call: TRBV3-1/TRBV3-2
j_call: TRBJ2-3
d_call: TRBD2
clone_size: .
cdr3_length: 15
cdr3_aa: CASSQEGTRTDTQYF
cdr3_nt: TGTGCCAGCAGCCAAGAAGGGACTAGGACAGATACGCAGTATTTT

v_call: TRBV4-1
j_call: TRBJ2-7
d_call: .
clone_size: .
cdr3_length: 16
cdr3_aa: CASSQDLSQDLYEQYF
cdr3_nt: TGCGCCAGCAGCCAAGATCTCAGTCAGGATCTCTACGAGCAGTACTTC

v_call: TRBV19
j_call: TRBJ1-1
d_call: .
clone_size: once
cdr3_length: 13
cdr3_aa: CASTLRRVGEAFF
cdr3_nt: TGTGCCAGTACCCTACGGAGGGTTGGTGAAGCTTTCTTT

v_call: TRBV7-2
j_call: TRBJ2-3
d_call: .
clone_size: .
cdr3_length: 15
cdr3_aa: CASSLVARGADTQYF
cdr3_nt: TGTGCCAGCAGCTTAGTCGCGCGGGGAGCAGATACGCAGTATTTT

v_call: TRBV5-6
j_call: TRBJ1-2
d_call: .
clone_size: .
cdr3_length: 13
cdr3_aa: CASSPGDNYGYTF
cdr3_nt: TGTGCCAGCAGCCCGGGGGATAACTATGGCTACACCTTC

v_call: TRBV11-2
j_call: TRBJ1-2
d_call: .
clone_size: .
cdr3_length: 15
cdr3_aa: CASSSTGGNRYGYTF
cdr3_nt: TGTGCCAGCAGCTCGACGGGGGGGAATAGGTATGGCTACACCTTC

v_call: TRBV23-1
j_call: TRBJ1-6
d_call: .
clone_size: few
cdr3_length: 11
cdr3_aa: CASPPSSPLHF
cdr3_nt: TGCGCCAGCCCCCCTTCTTCCCCCCTCCACTTT

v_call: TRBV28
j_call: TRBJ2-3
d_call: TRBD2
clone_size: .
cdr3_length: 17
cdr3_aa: CASSLWTSGRFTDTQYF
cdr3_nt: TGTGCCAGCAGTTTATGGACTAGCGGCAGGTTCACAGATACGCAGTATTTT